This T cell receptor (beta chain) is from a study of shared clonotypes between healthy human individuals. Details on this clone: No antigen is known for it.

Sequencing used immunoSEQ multiplex PCR; TCRdb keeps in-frame clones, though not all of them. The sample carries around 940,000 clones, 76% recorded once. Findings of the study overall: An effect of sequencing depth on clonotype sharing among donors was expected.

Germline V lookup: CDR1 SGHTA, CDR2 FQGNSA. V dropped 5 bases and J dropped 1; count of bases not matched to a gene: 12. CDR3 length: 18 residues. The V call is TRBV7-2, the J call TRBJ2-2, with 8 nucleotides matching TRBD2. Sequencing was done on a sample of memory CD4+ T cells sorted from blood. Specified subset: CD45RA-negative fraction. This clonotype originated in a man aged 18 to 35 in good health. The CDR3 DNA is TGTGCCAGCAGCACCCAAACGGGAGGGCCCGGGAACACCGGGGAGCTGTTTTTT. Amino acids: CASSTQTGGPGNTGELFF. Full variable domain (missing parts from reference TRBV7-2 and TRBJ2-2): GAGVSQSPSNKVTEKGKDVELRCDPISGHTALYWYRQSLGQGLEFLIYFQGNSAPDKSGLPSDRFSAERTGGSVSTLTIQRTQQEDSAVYLCASSTQTGGPGNTGELFFGEGSRLTVL.